The source of this T cell receptor (beta chain) is a study of blood T cell repertoires in COVID-19. Study-level information: The origin of the acute and convalescent COVID-19 samples was the United States, Italy and Spain. The analysed material was cDNA or gDNA that came from T cells, B-cell-depleted T cells, or PBMCs.

In the original analysis: Counts of nucleated cells, estimated from reference gene primer amplification, were obtained. Libraries were prepared by immunoSEQ multiplex PCR; TCRdb keeps only in-frame clonotypes and omits some of them. V and J calls and clone size are as listed in that table; D and trimming were resolved from the DNA. The sample carries hundreds of thousands of clones, 89% recorded once. This CDR3 region has 17 residues. Per germline, CDR1 SGHTA and CDR2 FQGNSA. V shed 2 bases and J 8 bases; nucleotides not matched to a gene: 13. This clone has more than one count but fewer than ten. The receptor was derived from a man aged 55 to 69 who had recovered from COVID-19. This chain joins TRBV7-2 and TRBJ2-1, with 9 bases matching TRBD2. Specimen: peripheral blood. The CDR3 here is CASSLNPTGLAGYEQFF. The CDR3 DNA follows: TGTGCCAGCAGCTTAAACCCCACGGGACTAGCCGGGTATGAGCAGTTCTTC.